The 27 T cell receptor beta chains below come from one sample, sequenced in a study of tumor-infiltrating lymphocytes in primary liver carcinoma. Co-extracted RNA and DNA came from roughly 20-30 mg of unsorted bulk tissue. Researchers generated TCR beta cDNA from approximately 500 ng of total RNA, relying on a constant-region primer. Library construction for TCR beta comprised three nested multiplex PCR rounds performed with slightly modified ARM-PCR. The two initial PCR rounds, approximately 10 cycles each, used TRBV1-TRBV30 forward and C-beta reverse primers. TCRdb recomputed calls from the multiplex PCR reads with MiXCR, one row per CDR3 protein. The sample has about 78,000 distinct CDR3 sequences, 60% to 80% seen once; the top ten hold around a quarter. The sample taken for sequencing was liver tumor tissue from sampling region 4. The sample's subset: tumor region T4, right-lateral pole. All receptors derive from a man aged 40-49 years with primary liver carcinoma and hepatitis B virus infection.

Worth noting for this clonotype: A read error may be the cause here, since a much bigger clone is one base away. The V gene is TRBV28, the J gene TRBJ1-2; unclear D gene. V was trimmed by 5 bases and J by 3 bases, leaving 16 bases between them. The CDR3 runs 15 residues. CDR1 MDHEN and CDR2 SYDVKM come from the germline V gene. The CDR3 DNA sequence: TGTGCCAGCAGTGCCATTACCAGCCTCTACTATGGCTACACCTTC. It is translated as CASSAITSLYYGYTF.

Comments on this clonotype: This sequence may be a read error, since a much larger clone differs from it by one base. The V gene is TRBV25-1, the J gene TRBJ2-5; D gene unclear. The CDR3 has 11 residues. The germline V and J ends were trimmed by 8 bases and 8 bases, with 12 bases remaining between them. Germline V gene data show CDR1 as MGHDK and CDR2 as SYGVNS. For the CDR3, the DNA is TGTGCCAGCCAAGGACCGGAAACCCAGTACTTC. As protein: CASQGPETQYF.

In regard to this clonotype: A clone one base away is much larger, so this may be a read error. V is TRBV7-8 and J is TRBJ1-4, with unresolved D. Trimming cost V 5 bases and J 5 bases, with 18 bases left between them. The germline CDR1 and CDR2 sequences are SGHVS and FQNEAQ. The CDR3 spans 16 residues. CDR3 DNA sequence: TGTGCCAGCAGCCCCGTTCCCGGGGAAGCCAATGAAAAACTGTTTTTT. It codes for CASSPVPGEANEKLFF.

The V and J genes are TRBV6-5 and TRBJ2-5; 9 nucleotides align to TRBD2. This CDR3 comprises 16 residues. Trimming removed 0 bases from V and 4 bases from J; junction bases left unmatched: 6. CDR1 is MNHEY, CDR2 SVGAGI, per germline. The CDR3 DNA follows: TGTGCCAGCAGTTACTCGGCGGGAGGGGGGAGAGAGACCCAGTACTTC. Encoded protein: CASSYSAGGGRETQYF.

In regard to this clonotype: Possible read error: a much larger clone is one base away. This sequence joins TRBV7-9 and TRBJ1-1; D not certain. V was cut by 5 bases and J by 6 bases, with 13 bases left in between. Germline V gives CDR1 SEHNR, CDR2 FQNEAQ (reference sequence). The CDR3 contains 13 residues. The CDR3 DNA is TGTGCCAGCAGCCCAAGACAAGAGGCTGAAGCTTTCTTT. Translated, it gives CASSPRQEAEAFF.

Regarding this clonotype: One end of the junction is discordant with germline, which a read error may explain. The rearrangement links TRBV24-1 to TRBJ2-7; no clear D gene. The CDR3 is 13 amino acids. The germline V gene encodes CDR1 KGHDR and CDR2 SFDVKD. Here the CDR3 DNA reads TGTGCCACTAGTGATCCCCCCTCCTACGAGCAGTGCTTC. It codes for CATSDPPSYEQCF.

The sample holds a few counts of this clonotype. This may arise from a read error, as a much more abundant clone is one base away. CDR3 nucleotides: TGTGCCAGCAGTTACCGAAGGGAAACTGAAGCTTTCTTT. Translating gives CASSYRRETEAFF. J is TRBJ1-1 and V is TRBV6-6, with D hard to call. CDR3 length equals 13 residues. V gave up 2 bases and J gave up 5 bases, with 9 bases separating them. Germline V gives CDR1 MNHNY, CDR2 SVGAGI (reference sequence).

This clonotype was detected only a few times. This may be a read error: a much more frequent sequence differs by one nucleotide. V gene TRBV14 combines with J gene TRBJ2-1, with D possibly being TRBD2 (5 bases). Deletions cut 3 bases from V and 4 bases from J, with 19 bases between. This CDR3 is 17 amino acids long. Germline lookup yields CDR1 SGHDN and CDR2 FVKESK. In DNA form, the CDR3 reads TGTGCCAGCAGCCAGGCGGGCTTCAAGTCTGGATACAATGAGCAGTTCTTC. This codes for CASSQAGFKSGYNEQFF.

The sample holds one count of this clonotype. Its ends do not fully match the called genes, so a read error is possible. The V call is TRBV29-1, the J call TRBJ2-5; D remains ambiguous. This CDR3 is 12 amino acids long. In germline, CDR1 is SQVTM, CDR2 ANQGSEA. Written as DNA, the CDR3 is TGCAGCGTTGAAGGGCTGGGTGAGACCCAGAACTTC. Its protein product is CSVEGLGETQNF. The whole variable domain, filled in from reference TRBV29-1 and TRBJ2-5, reads SAVISQKPSRDICQRGTSLTIQCQVDSQVTMMFWYRQQPGQSLTLIATANQGSEATYESGFVIDKFPISRPNLTFSTLTVSNMSPEDSSIYLCSVEGLGETQNFGPGTRLLVL.

Points on this clonotype: The junction departs from the called germline gene at one end, perhaps through a read error. The rearrangement joins TRBV11-2 to TRBJ2-1; a possible D gene is TRBD2 (5 bases). CDR1 and CDR2 (germline): SGHAT, FQNNGV. This CDR3 spans 18 amino acids. In DNA, the CDR3 is TGCGCCAGCAACCGTACAGAAGGGAGATTAGCGAGGCCCAATAAGCAGTTCTTC. It codes for CASNRTEGRLARPNKQFF.

The chain joins TRBV2 to TRBJ1-1, with 7 bases identical to TRBD1. CDR3 length equals 13 residues. Germline-derived CDR1 and CDR2 are SNHLY and FYNNEI. With V trimmed by 7 bases and J by 5 bases, 7 bases remained unmatched. The CDR3 DNA sequence: TGTGCCAGCAATCGACAGGGAAGAACTGAAGCTTTCTTT. Protein: CASNRQGRTEAFF.

This clonotype was counted many times. The genes are TRBV29-1 and TRBJ1-2; D perhaps matches TRBD1 (5 bases). The CDR3 covers 11 residues. The germline CDR1 and CDR2 sequences are SQVTM and ANQGSEA. V was cut by 4 bases and J by 3 bases, with 6 bases left in between. The CDR3 DNA reads TGCAGCGTTGGACAGCACTATGGCTACACCTTC. It encodes CSVGQHYGYTF.

This clonotype showed up many times. One end of the junction is discordant with germline, which a read error may explain. The chain is built from TRBV5-5 and TRBJ2-1; D is unresolved. Germline V gene sequence: CDR1 SGHKS, CDR2 YYEKEE (reference sequence). The CDR3 length is 14 residues. The CDR3 loop reads CASSLVPSSNEQFF. The DNA of the CDR3 is TGTGCCAGCAGCTTGGTTCCATCCTCCAATGAGCAGTTCTTC.

Details on this clonotype: Compared with germline, one end of the junction differs, possibly owing to a read error. The chain is built from TRBV29-1 and TRBJ2-2; TRBD2 matches 7 bases. Germline CDR1 is SQVTM and CDR2 is ANQGSEA. The CDR3 has 16 amino acids. This CDR3 reads CSDFYREGPHTGELFF. The CDR3 nucleotides are TGCAGCGACTTCTATAGGGAGGGCCCCCACACCGGGGAGCTGTTTTTC.

Concerning this clonotype: Germline is not matched at one junction end, which may reflect a read error. V is TRBV10-2 and J is TRBJ2-2; maybe TRBD2 (6 bases). This CDR3 has 16 residues. Germline assignment: CDR1 WSHSY and CDR2 SAAADI. CDR3 in amino acids: CAGSVARGWNAGELFF. CDR3 bases: TGCGCCGGCAGTGTGGCGCGGGGATGGAACGCCGGGGAGCTGTTTTTT.

This clonotype came up once. V and J are TRBV6-5 and TRBJ1-2, with 7 bases that match TRBD1. This CDR3 is built from 15 residues. Germline V lookup: CDR1 MNHEY, CDR2 SVGAGI. The ends lost 0 bases at V and 6 bases at J; junction bases unmatched: 7. The CDR3 region has the DNA TGTGCCAGCAGTTACTCGTACAGGGGTCAGAATGGCTACACCTTC. This sequence encodes CASSYSYRGQNGYTF.

As to this clonotype: A read error may explain this, as a much larger clone is one base away. The rearrangement uses TRBV28 and TRBJ2-5; 7 bases are shared with TRBD2. The CDR3 extends over 15 amino acids. The V and J ends lost 4 bases and 5 bases, in that order; junction bases with no gene match: 10. Germline CDR1 MDHEN, CDR2 SYDVKM. CDR3 sequence reads: CASSSIVGGPETQYF. The CDR3 DNA sequence: TGTGCCAGCAGTTCCATAGTGGGAGGGCCGGAGACCCAGTACTTC.

This clonotype ranks as medium-sized. V is TRBV12-3 or TRBV12-4 and J is TRBJ1-5, with D possibly matching TRBD1 (5 bases). The CDR3 runs 14 residues. Between the trimmed V and J ends, which lost 3 bases and 9 bases, there was a span of 15 bases. Here the CDR3 reads CASSFGQGEGPQHF. CDR3 nucleotide sequence: TGTGCCAGCAGTTTTGGGCAGGGCGAGGGGCCCCAGCATTTT.

This clonotype was counted many times. This chain connects TRBV11-2 to TRBJ2-7, with 8 bases aligning to TRBD2. V lost 5 bases to trimming and J lost 7 bases; unmatched junction nucleotides: 10. Germline loops: CDR1 SGHAT, CDR2 FQNNGV. The CDR3 contains 14 residues. The CDR3 here is CASSPPAGGGEQYF. The CDR3 nucleotides are TGTGCCAGCAGCCCCCCGGCGGGAGGAGGGGAGCAGTACTTC.

About this clonotype: The junction departs from germline at one end; a sequencing error may be responsible. The rearrangement joins TRBV11-2 to TRBJ2-2; 9 bases align to TRBD1. This CDR3 has 17 amino acids. Looked up from germline, CDR1 is SGHAT and CDR2 is FQNNGV. The CDR3 DNA reads as TGTGCCAACAGCTTCGATCGGGACAGGGTCGGCACAGGGGAGCTGTTTTTT. Encoded protein: CANSFDRDRVGTGELFF.

The CDR3 region is CASSHDRPGSYYNEQFF. The CDR3 DNA reads as TGCGCCAGCAGCCATGATAGGCCGGGTAGCTACTACAATGAGCAGTTCTTC. The chain couples TRBV4-1 to TRBJ2-1; D is undetermined. Germline CDR1 reads MGHRA; CDR2 reads YSYEKL. This CDR3 is built from 17 residues. The V end lost 3 bases, the J end lost 3 bases, and 18 bases lay between the germline ends.

The genes are TRBV4-1 and TRBJ2-2, with 8 bases fitting TRBD1. The CDR3 loop spans 15 amino acids. Trimming cost V 7 bases and J 8 bases; bases outside gene matches: 12. The germline V gene has CDR1 MGHRA and CDR2 YSYEKL. The CDR3 protein is CASNQDRVFTGELFF. CDR3 sequence (DNA): TGCGCCAGCAATCAGGACAGGGTTTTCACGGGGGAGCTGTTTTTT.

In the case of this clonotype: It is likely a read error, because the conserved phenylalanine at the end of the CDR3 is missing. The chain links TRBV6-2 or TRBV6-3 to TRBJ2-3; tentatively, D is TRBD2 (6 bases). The CDR3 totals 12 residues. From germline, CDR1 is MNHEY and CDR2 SVGEGT. CDR3 sequence: CASSTIGSDQYS. The CDR3 DNA follows: TGTGCTAGCAGTACTATCGGGAGTGACCAGTATTCT.

V gene TRBV4-1 combines with J gene TRBJ2-6; D perhaps matches TRBD1 (7 bases). There are 17 residues in the CDR3. Germline assignment: CDR1 MGHRA and CDR2 YSYEKL. The V and J ends lost 5 bases and 3 bases respectively, with 17 bases between them. The CDR3 bases are TGCGCCAGCAGCGACAGGGACTGGGCTTTTGGGGCCAACGTCCTGACTTTC. Translating it yields CASSDRDWAFGANVLTF.

Many counts were recorded for this clonotype. The V gene is TRBV28, the J gene TRBJ1-1; D unclear. Germline loops: CDR1 MDHEN, CDR2 SYDVKM. V lost 0 bases and J 0 bases, leaving 11 bases between the germline ends. The CDR3 totals 16 residues. The CDR3: CASSLWFRGMNTEAFF. CDR3 in DNA: TGTGCCAGCAGTTTATGGTTCCGAGGGATGAACACTGAAGCTTTCTTT.

This clonotype was counted at least ten times. The rearrangement uses TRBV28 and TRBJ1-1; the D is unclear. The germline V and J ends were trimmed by 5 bases and 10 bases, with 17 bases remaining between them. The CDR3 is made up of 13 amino acids. Germline CDR1 is MDHEN and CDR2 is SYDVKM. The CDR3 is CASSPFEPQVAFF. CDR3 nucleotides: TGTGCCAGCAGTCCCTTTGAACCACAAGTAGCTTTCTTT.

On this clonotype itself: A clone one base away is much larger, so this may be a read error. V is TRBV5-5 and J is TRBJ2-7; TRBD2 matches 7 bases. Per germline, CDR1 SGHKS and CDR2 YYEKEE (reference sequence). CDR3 size: 15 residues. V trimming: 4 bases; J trimming: 2 bases; junction bases outside the gene matches: 9. The CDR3 protein is CASSLEGGSAYEQYF. CDR3 nucleotide sequence: TGTGCCAGCAGCCTCGAGGGCGGGAGCGCCTACGAGCAGTACTTC.